One sample yielded the 32 T cell receptor beta chains listed below, sequenced in a study of T-cell memory formation after mild COVID-19. TCRdb re-derived calls from the 5' RACE reads in MiXCR, one entry per CDR3 protein. Here the sample spans about 340,000 distinct CDR3 sequences, 15% to 20% being singletons. Source material: PBMCs or a T cell subset sorted from them (not recorded which). The receptors derive from a man aged 18 to 29 who had mild COVID-19 (a few samples of this study predate the infection). Cell type and time point are not known.

Many counts were recorded for this clonotype. V and J are TRBV7-3 and TRBJ2-1; D is undetermined. The V gene's germline CDR1 is SGHTA and CDR2 FQGTGA. With 5 bases removed from V and 0 bases from J, the gap between germline ends came to 11 bases. CDR3 length: 15 residues. In nucleotides, the CDR3 is TGTGCCAGCAGCCCCACCGGACCCTCCTACAATGAGCAGTTCTTC. Protein product: CASSPTGPSYNEQFF.

The rearrangement uses TRBV18 and TRBJ2-2; D might be TRBD1 or TRBD2, each matching 5 bases. From germline, CDR1 is KGHSH and CDR2 LQKENI. V was cut by 1 base and J by 4 bases, with 16 bases left in between. This CDR3 is 17 amino acids long. The CDR3 reads CASSPQTQGAGTGELFF. CDR3 coding DNA: TGTGCCAGCTCACCACAGACGCAGGGTGCGGGCACCGGGGAGCTGTTTTTT.

This clonotype was recorded at least ten times. J is TRBJ2-1 and V is TRBV6-5, with 8 bases aligning to TRBD1. Germline CDR1 reads MNHEY; CDR2 reads SVGAGI. This CDR3 contains 15 residues. V lost 2 bases, J lost 7 bases, and 7 bases stayed unmatched. The CDR3: CASSYAWTGTNEQFF. In DNA, the CDR3 is TGTGCCAGCAGTTACGCTTGGACAGGGACTAATGAGCAGTTCTTC.

The J gene is TRBJ1-1, the V gene TRBV4-1; D unclear. CDR1 MGHRA and CDR2 YSYEKL come from the germline V gene. V was pared by 0 bases and J by 1 base, with 9 bases between. This CDR3 region has 15 residues. The CDR3 here is CASSQEARTNTEAFF. CDR3 DNA: TGCGCCAGCAGCCAAGAGGCCAGGACGAACACTGAAGCTTTCTTT.

The chain couples TRBV2 to TRBJ1-4; 8 bases are a match to TRBD1. Germline CDR1 is SNHLY and CDR2 is FYNNEI. The CDR3 is 14 residues long. V dropped 7 bases and J dropped 7; count of bases not matched to a gene: 8. CDR3 amino acids: CASNPDRGGEKLFF. DNA of the CDR3: TGTGCCAGCAATCCTGACAGGGGTGGTGAAAAACTGTTTTTT.

This clonotype has just a few counts. CDR3 DNA: TGCAGCGTTGAAGCCACAGATGGCTACACCTTC. It specifies CSVEATDGYTF. This chain connects TRBV29-1 to TRBJ1-2; unclear D gene. There are 11 residues in the CDR3. Trimming pared 1 base from V and 6 bases from J, leaving 6 bases between. CDR1 and CDR2 from the germline V gene are SQVTM and ANQGSEA. The complete variable domain, with remaining parts taken from reference TRBV29-1 and TRBJ1-2, reads SAVISQKPSRDICQRGTSLTIQCQVDSQVTMMFWYRQQPGQSLTLIATANQGSEATYESGFVIDKFPISRPNLTFSTLTVSNMSPEDSSIYLCSVEATDGYTFGSGTRLTVV.

This clonotype turned up a few times. This sequence joins TRBV4-3 and TRBJ2-3, with unresolved D. V was pared by 0 bases and J by 4 bases, with 5 bases between. Germline V gives CDR1 LGHNA, CDR2 YSLEER. The CDR3 consists of 13 residues. As DNA, the CDR3 is TGCGCCAGCAGCCAAGAGTGGGCAGATACGCAGTATTTT. Translating gives CASSQEWADTQYF.

The rearrangement links TRBV6-5 to TRBJ2-3; unclear D gene. The length of the CDR3 is 13 residues. With 6 bases removed from V and 1 base from J, the gap between germline ends came to 8 bases. CDR1 and CDR2 from the germline V gene are MNHEY and SVGAGI. The CDR3 DNA follows: TGTGCCAGCAGCTATTTCGGCACAGATACGCAGTATTTT. Its translation is CASSYFGTDTQYF.

This clonotype was recorded at least ten times. The rearrangement joins TRBV7-2 to TRBJ1-1; D not resolved. This CDR3 has 14 amino acids. Germline V gives CDR1 SGHTA, CDR2 FQGNSA. Trimming pared 2 bases from V and 3 bases from J, leaving 10 bases between. The CDR3 DNA reads TGTGCCAGCAGCTTACTTTCCGGGGACACTGAAGCTTTCTTT. It encodes CASSLLSGDTEAFF. The variable domain in full, completed from reference TRBV7-2 and TRBJ1-1, reads GAGVSQSPSNKVTEKGKDVELRCDPISGHTALYWYRQSLGQGLEFLIYFQGNSAPDKSGLPSDRFSAERTGGSVSTLTIQRTQQEDSAVYLCASSLLSGDTEAFFGQGTRLTVV.

V and J are TRBV7-8 and TRBJ2-7; a weak D match, TRBD1 (5 bases). Germline V CDR1 and CDR2: SGHVS, FQNEAQ. The CDR3 is 15 amino acids. Trimming removed 6 bases at V and 3 bases at J, with 18 bases between. This CDR3 reads CASRPTDGQVYEQYF. CDR3 in DNA: TGTGCCAGCAGGCCCACTGACGGACAAGTCTACGAGCAGTACTTC.

This clonotype has more than one count but fewer than ten. The genes are TRBV7-8 and TRBJ1-5; D possibly corresponds to TRBD1 (6 bases). The ends were cut back, 5 bases at V and 5 bases at J, with 19 bases in the middle. The CDR3 has 16 residues. The germline CDR1 and CDR2 sequences are SGHVS and FQNEAQ. For the CDR3, the DNA is TGTGCCAGCAGCCGCCCCGGGGGGCCCCGCGATCAGCCCCAGCATTTT. Protein: CASSRPGGPRDQPQHF.

This clonotype was seen only a few times. The J gene is TRBJ1-1, the V gene TRBV18; D might be TRBD1 (5 bases). The V gene's germline CDR1 is KGHSH and CDR2 LQKENI. This CDR3 is built from 14 residues. Trimming pared 6 bases from V and 0 bases from J, leaving 11 bases between. CDR3 DNA: TGTGCCAGCTCCCCTATGACAGTGAACACTGAAGCTTTCTTT. The encoded protein is CASSPMTVNTEAFF.

This clonotype was seen only a few times. The chain employs TRBV4-3 and TRBJ2-1; D tentatively reads TRBD1 or TRBD2 (5 bases each). Trimming stripped 1 base from V and 2 bases from J, with 12 bases between. In germline, CDR1 is LGHNA, CDR2 YSLEER. There are 16 residues in the CDR3. The CDR3 reads CASSQGGTAPYNEQFF. For the CDR3, the DNA is TGCGCCAGCAGCCAAGGTGGGACGGCGCCCTACAATGAGCAGTTCTTC.

This clonotype was detected a few times. The chain carries TRBV20-1 and TRBJ2-7; no clear D gene. Germline V gene data show CDR1 as DFQATT and CDR2 as SNEGSKA (reference sequence). The CDR3 has 13 amino acids. Trimming shortened V by 0 bases and J by 4 bases, and 10 bases separated the two germline ends. CDR3 residues: CSARDRAKYEQYF. CDR3 sequence (DNA): TGCAGTGCTAGAGATAGGGCCAAATACGAGCAGTACTTC.

The chain has TRBV6-2 or TRBV6-3 and TRBJ1-5, with a weak D call TRBD1 (5 bases). Germline assignment: CDR1 MNHEY and CDR2 SVGEGT. Trimming shortened V by 6 bases and J by 5 bases, and 23 bases separated the two germline ends. The CDR3 runs 17 residues. The CDR3 coding sequence is TGTGCCAGCAGGCACAGAACCGGGACCACGAGGGATCAGCCCCAGCATTTT. Translation gives CASRHRTGTTRDQPQHF.

This clonotype was counted only a few times. V is TRBV20-1 and J is TRBJ2-3; D call uncertain. The CDR3 is 11 amino acids. CDR1 and CDR2 (germline): DFQATT, SNEGSKA (reference sequence). The V end was cut by 7 bases, the J end by 4 bases, with 9 bases between. The CDR3 protein is CSGAVPDTQYF. DNA of the CDR3: TGCAGTGGCGCGGTGCCAGATACGCAGTATTTT.

The sample holds a few counts of this clonotype. The rearrangement uses TRBV4-3 and TRBJ2-3, with 8 bases that match TRBD1. Per the germline V gene, CDR1 is LGHNA and CDR2 is YSLEER. The CDR3 loop spans 15 amino acids. Trimming removed 7 bases from V and 2 bases from J; junction bases left unmatched: 8. DNA of the CDR3: TGCGCCAGCACCCGACAGGGGAGGAACACAGATACGCAGTATTTT. Protein: CASTRQGRNTDTQYF.

In this sample, this clonotype turned up a few times. The chain combines TRBV6-2 or TRBV6-3 with TRBJ1-2; D gene ambiguous. CDR1 is MNHEY, CDR2 SVGEGT, per germline. V lost 0 bases, J lost 4 bases, and 6 bases lay in between. The CDR3 sequence is 13 residues long. Here the CDR3 reads CASSYSTTYGYTF. In DNA form, the CDR3 reads TGTGCCAGCAGTTACTCGACGACCTATGGCTACACCTTC.

This clonotype was counted between two and nine times. V is TRBV3-1 and J is TRBJ1-1, with D uncertain. CDR3 length equals 13 residues. The germline V gene encodes CDR1 LGHDT and CDR2 YNNKEL (reference sequence). V shed 7 bases and J shed 1 base, with 10 bases lying between them. The CDR3 DNA reads TGTGCCAGCACCCACAACAGGAACACTGAAGCTTTCTTT. It specifies CASTHNRNTEAFF.

This clonotype was found a few times. This chain connects TRBV7-8 to TRBJ2-3; D is unclear. Germline loops: CDR1 SGHVS, CDR2 FQNEAQ. Trimming took off 3 bases at V and 5 bases at J, with 9 bases between the two ends. The CDR3 spans 13 residues. In nucleotides, the CDR3 is TGTGCCAGCAGCTTGTCCCTGCTAGATACGCAGTATTTT. This codes for CASSLSLLDTQYF.

CDR3: CASSFAQGSASPLHF. The DNA for the CDR3 is TGCGCCAGCAGCTTCGCACAGGGGTCCGCTTCACCCCTCCACTTT. The V call is TRBV5-1, the J call TRBJ1-6; 7 bases line up with TRBD1. From germline, CDR1 is SGHRS and CDR2 YFSETQ. The trim removed 2 bases at V and 9 bases at J, leaving 8 bases unmatched. The CDR3 consists of 15 residues.

The rearrangement links TRBV7-6 to TRBJ2-3; 9 bases map to TRBD1. Germline V gene lookup returns CDR1 SGHVS and CDR2 FNYEAQ. This CDR3 spans 15 amino acids. V was clipped by 8 bases and J by 5 bases; unmatched bases: 11. The CDR3 reads CASGGTGFSRDTQYF. CDR3 sequence (DNA): TGTGCCAGCGGAGGGACAGGGTTCTCGAGAGATACGCAGTATTTT.

This chain connects TRBV12-3 or TRBV12-4 to TRBJ2-3, with D hard to call. Trimming stripped 6 bases from V and 6 bases from J, with 16 bases between. This CDR3 comprises 14 residues. CDR3 DNA sequence: TGTGCCAGCAGCCTACCGGTCTCCAGGGATACGCAGTATTTT. It codes for CASSLPVSRDTQYF.

The chain carries TRBV4-3 and TRBJ2-2, with 10 bases identical to TRBD2. The CDR3 runs 19 residues. V trimming: 0 bases; J trimming: 5 bases; junction bases outside the gene matches: 12. In germline, CDR1 is LGHNA, CDR2 YSLEER. CDR3 residues: CASSQDPSGGVPQTGELFF. The CDR3 DNA sequence: TGCGCCAGCAGCCAAGACCCCAGCGGGGGGGTCCCTCAAACCGGGGAGCTGTTTTTT.

Only a few counts were recorded for this clonotype. V gene TRBV20-1 combines with J gene TRBJ2-1, with 11 bases matching TRBD2. The CDR3 contains 15 residues. Germline CDR1 and CDR2: DFQATT and SNEGSKA (reference sequence). The J segment lost 4 bases and the V segment lost 6 bases, leaving 8 bases of the junction unmatched. CDR3 residues: CSAPPSGGIYNEQFF. The CDR3 region has the DNA TGCAGTGCGCCGCCTAGCGGGGGGATATACAATGAGCAGTTCTTC.

This clonotype appeared many times. V gene TRBV7-2 combines with J gene TRBJ2-7; D ambiguous. Trimming removed 1 base from V and 2 bases from J, with 9 bases in between. This CDR3 comprises 14 residues. The germline V gene has CDR1 SGHTA and CDR2 FQGNSA. The CDR3 DNA reads TGTGCCAGCAGCTTAGGATTGGACGCCTACGAGCAGTACTTC. It is translated as CASSLGLDAYEQYF.

V gene TRBV6-2 or TRBV6-3 combines with J gene TRBJ1-2; 7 bases match TRBD1. J gave up 2 bases and V 6 bases, and 0 bases lay outside the gene matches. The CDR3 is 12 amino acids. The germline gives CDR1 MNHEY, CDR2 SVGEGT. Here the CDR3 reads CASRGQNYGYTF. The CDR3 bases are TGTGCCAGCAGGGGACAGAACTATGGCTACACCTTC.

This clonotype was detected only a few times. This chain links TRBV20-1 with TRBJ1-1; no clear D gene. Germline CDR1 reads DFQATT; CDR2 reads SNEGSKA (reference sequence). V was clipped by 3 bases and J by 1 base, with 18 bases between them. The CDR3 covers 16 residues. CDR3: CSASPRGMSPNTEAFF. DNA for the CDR3: TGCAGTGCTAGTCCTCGGGGTATGAGCCCGAACACTGAAGCTTTCTTT.

This clonotype was counted between two and nine times. V and J are TRBV21-1 and TRBJ2-7. TRBV21-1 is termed a pseudogene. This CDR3 contains 16 residues. The CDR3 DNA sequence: TGTGCCAGCAGCCTTGGGGTAGGACGGCTTGGGTACGAGCAGTACGTC. Protein product: CASSLGVGRLGYEQYV.

The chain has TRBV29-1 and TRBJ2-5; weak D call: TRBD2 (6 bases). This CDR3 spans 13 amino acids. CDR1 and CDR2 from the germline V gene are SQVTM and ANQGSEA. V lost 3 bases to trimming and J lost 2 bases, with 10 bases between them. The CDR3 DNA follows: TGCAGCGTTGAGACGGGGACTCAAGAGACCCAGTACTTC. Its translation: CSVETGTQETQYF.

This rearrangement joins TRBV4-3 to TRBJ2-3; a possible D gene is TRBD2 (5 bases). The CDR3 contains 14 residues. The germline V gene encodes CDR1 LGHNA and CDR2 YSLEER. V lost 0 bases and J lost 4, with 8 bases in between. CDR3 in DNA: TGCGCCAGCAGCCAAGATCTAGCTTCAGATACGCAGTATTTT. Its protein product is CASSQDLASDTQYF.

This clonotype was seen more than once but under ten times. The chain recombines TRBV4-2 with TRBJ2-5, with D possibly matching TRBD2 (5 bases). This CDR3 is built from 15 residues. V dropped 0 bases and J dropped 1 base, with 9 bases sitting between them. Germline V gene data show CDR1 as LGHNA and CDR2 as YNFKEQ. The CDR3 DNA is TGTGCCAGCAGCCAAGAGAGGACTGCCCAAGAGACCCAGTACTTC. Translated: CASSQERTAQETQYF.